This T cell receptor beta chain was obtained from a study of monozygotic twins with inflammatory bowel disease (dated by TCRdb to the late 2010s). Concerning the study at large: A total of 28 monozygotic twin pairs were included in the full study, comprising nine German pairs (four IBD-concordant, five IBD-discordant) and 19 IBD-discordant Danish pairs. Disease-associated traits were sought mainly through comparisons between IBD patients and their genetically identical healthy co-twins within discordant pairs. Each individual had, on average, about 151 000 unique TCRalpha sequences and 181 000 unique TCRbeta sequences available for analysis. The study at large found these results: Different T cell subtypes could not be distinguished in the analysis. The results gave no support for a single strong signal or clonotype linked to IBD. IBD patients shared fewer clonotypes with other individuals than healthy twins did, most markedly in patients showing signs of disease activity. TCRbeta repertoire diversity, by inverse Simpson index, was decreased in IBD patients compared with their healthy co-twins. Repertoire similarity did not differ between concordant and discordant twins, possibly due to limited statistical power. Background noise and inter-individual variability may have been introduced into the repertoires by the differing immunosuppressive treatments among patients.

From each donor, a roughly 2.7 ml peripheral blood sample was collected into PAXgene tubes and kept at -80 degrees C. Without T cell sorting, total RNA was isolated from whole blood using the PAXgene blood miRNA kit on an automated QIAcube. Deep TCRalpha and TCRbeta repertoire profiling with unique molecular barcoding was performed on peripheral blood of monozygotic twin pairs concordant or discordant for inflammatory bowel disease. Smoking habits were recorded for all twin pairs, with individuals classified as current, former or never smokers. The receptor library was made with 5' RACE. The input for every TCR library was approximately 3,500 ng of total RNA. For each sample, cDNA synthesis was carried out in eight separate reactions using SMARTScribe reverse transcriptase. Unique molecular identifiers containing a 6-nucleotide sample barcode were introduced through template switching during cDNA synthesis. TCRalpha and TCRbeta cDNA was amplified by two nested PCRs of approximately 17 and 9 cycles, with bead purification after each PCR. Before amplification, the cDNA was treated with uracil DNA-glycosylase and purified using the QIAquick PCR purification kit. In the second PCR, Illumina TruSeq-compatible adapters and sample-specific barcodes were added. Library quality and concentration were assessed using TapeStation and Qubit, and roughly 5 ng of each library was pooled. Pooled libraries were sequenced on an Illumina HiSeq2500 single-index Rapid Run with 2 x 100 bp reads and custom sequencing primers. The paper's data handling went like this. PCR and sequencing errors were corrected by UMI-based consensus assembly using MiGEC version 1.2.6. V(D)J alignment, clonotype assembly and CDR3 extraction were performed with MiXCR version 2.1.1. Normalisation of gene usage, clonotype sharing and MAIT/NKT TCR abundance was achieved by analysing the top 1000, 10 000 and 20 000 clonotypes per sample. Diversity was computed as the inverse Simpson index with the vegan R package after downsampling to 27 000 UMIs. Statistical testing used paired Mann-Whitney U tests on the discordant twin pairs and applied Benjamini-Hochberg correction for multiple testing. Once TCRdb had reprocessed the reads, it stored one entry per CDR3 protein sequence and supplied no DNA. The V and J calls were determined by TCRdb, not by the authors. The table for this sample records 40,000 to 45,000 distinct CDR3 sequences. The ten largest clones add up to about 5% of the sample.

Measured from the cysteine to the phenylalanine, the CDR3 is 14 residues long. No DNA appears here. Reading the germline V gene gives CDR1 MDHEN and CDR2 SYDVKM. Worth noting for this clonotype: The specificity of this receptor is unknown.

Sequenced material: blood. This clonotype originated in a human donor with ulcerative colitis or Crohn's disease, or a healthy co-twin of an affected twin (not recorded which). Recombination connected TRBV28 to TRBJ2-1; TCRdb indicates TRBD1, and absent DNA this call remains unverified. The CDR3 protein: CASSRGGPYNEQFF.